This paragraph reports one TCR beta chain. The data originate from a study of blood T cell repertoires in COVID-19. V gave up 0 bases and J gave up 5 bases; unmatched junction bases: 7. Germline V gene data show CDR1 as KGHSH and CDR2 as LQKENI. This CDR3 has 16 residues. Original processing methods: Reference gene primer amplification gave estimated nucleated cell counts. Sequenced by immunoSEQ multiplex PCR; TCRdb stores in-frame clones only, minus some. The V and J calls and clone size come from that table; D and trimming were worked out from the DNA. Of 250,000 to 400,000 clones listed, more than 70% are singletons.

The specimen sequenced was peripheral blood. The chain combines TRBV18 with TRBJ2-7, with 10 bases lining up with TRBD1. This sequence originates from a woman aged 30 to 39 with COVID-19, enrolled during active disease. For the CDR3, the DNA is TGTGCCAGCTCACCACCCGGGACAGGGGTAAAGAACGAGCAGTACTTC. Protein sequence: CASSPPGTGVKNEQYF.